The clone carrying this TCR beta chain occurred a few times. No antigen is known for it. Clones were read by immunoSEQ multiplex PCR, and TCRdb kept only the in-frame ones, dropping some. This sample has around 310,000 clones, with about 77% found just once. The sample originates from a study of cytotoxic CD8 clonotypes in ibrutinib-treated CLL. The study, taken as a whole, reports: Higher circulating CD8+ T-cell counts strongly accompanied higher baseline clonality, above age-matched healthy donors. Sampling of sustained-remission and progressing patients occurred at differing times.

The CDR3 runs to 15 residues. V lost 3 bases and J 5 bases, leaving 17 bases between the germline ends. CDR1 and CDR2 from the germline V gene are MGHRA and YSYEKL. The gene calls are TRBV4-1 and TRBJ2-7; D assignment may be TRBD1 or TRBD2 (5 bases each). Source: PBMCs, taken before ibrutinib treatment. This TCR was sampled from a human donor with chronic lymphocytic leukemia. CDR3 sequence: CASSQGWGPAHEQYF. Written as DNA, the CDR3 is TGCGCCAGCAGCCAGGGTTGGGGACCTGCCCACGAGCAGTACTTC.